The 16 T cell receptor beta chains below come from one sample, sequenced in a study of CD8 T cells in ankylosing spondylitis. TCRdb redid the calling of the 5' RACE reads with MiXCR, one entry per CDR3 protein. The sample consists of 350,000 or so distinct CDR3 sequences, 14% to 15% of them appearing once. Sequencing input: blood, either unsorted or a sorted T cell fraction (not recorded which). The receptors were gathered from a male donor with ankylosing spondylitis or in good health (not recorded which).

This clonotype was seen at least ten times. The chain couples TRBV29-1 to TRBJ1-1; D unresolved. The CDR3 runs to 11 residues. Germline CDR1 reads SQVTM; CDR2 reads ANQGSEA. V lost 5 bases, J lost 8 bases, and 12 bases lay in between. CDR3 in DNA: TGCAGCGTTTTTTTCCGGGGAGAAGCTTTCTTT. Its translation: CSVFFRGEAFF.

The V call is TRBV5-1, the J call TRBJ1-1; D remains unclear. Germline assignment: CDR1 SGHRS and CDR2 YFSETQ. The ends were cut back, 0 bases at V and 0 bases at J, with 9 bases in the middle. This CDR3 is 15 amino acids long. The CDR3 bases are TGCGCCAGCAGCTTGGAGCTTAACATGAACACTGAAGCTTTCTTT. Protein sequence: CASSLELNMNTEAFF. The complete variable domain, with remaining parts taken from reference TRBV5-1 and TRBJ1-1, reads KAGVTQTPRYLIKTRGQQVTLSCSPISGHRSVSWYQQTPGQGLQFLFEYFSETQRNKGNFPGRFSGRQFSNSRSEMNVSTLELGDSALYLCASSLELNMNTEAFFGQGTRLTVV.

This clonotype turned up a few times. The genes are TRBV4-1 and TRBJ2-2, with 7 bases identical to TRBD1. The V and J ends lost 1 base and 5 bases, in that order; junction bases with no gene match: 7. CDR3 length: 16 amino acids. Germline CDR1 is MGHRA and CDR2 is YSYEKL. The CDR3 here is CASSQVMGRGTGELFF. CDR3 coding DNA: TGCGCCAGCAGCCAAGTTATGGGCAGGGGGACCGGGGAGCTGTTTTTT.

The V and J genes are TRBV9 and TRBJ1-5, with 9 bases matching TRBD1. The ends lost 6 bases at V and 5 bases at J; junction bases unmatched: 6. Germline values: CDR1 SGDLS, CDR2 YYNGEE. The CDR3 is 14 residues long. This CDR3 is CASNLDRGDQPQHF. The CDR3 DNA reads TGTGCCAGCAACCTCGACAGGGGGGATCAGCCCCAGCATTTT.

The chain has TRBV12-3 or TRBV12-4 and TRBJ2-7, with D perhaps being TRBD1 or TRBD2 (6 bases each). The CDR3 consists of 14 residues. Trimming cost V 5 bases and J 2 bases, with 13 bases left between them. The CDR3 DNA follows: TGTGCCAGCAGTAGCCGGGGGCACACCTACGAGCAGTACTTC. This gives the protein CASSSRGHTYEQYF.

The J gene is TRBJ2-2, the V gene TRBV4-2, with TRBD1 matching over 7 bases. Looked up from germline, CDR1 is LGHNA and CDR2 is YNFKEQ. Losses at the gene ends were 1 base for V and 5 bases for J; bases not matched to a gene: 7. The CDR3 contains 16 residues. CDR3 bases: TGTGCCAGCAGCCAAGTGCTTGGCAGGGGGACCGGGGAGCTGTTTTTT. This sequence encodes CASSQVLGRGTGELFF.

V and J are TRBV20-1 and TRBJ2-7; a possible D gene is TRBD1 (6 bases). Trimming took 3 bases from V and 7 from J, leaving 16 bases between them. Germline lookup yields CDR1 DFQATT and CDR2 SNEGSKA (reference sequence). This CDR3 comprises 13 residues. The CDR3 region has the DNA TGCAGTGCTAGTGGGGGCGGAGCCGGGGAGCAGTACTTC. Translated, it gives CSASGGGAGEQYF.

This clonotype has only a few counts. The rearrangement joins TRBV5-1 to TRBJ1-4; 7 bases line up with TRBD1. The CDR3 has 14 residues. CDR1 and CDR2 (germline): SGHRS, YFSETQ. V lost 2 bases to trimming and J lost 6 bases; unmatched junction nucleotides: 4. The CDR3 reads CASSLTGAHEKLFF. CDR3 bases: TGCGCCAGCAGCTTAACAGGGGCCCATGAAAAACTGTTTTTT. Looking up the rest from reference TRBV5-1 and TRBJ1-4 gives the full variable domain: KAGVTQTPRYLIKTRGQQVTLSCSPISGHRSVSWYQQTPGQGLQFLFEYFSETQRNKGNFPGRFSGRQFSNSRSEMNVSTLELGDSALYLCASSLTGAHEKLFFGSGTQLSVL.

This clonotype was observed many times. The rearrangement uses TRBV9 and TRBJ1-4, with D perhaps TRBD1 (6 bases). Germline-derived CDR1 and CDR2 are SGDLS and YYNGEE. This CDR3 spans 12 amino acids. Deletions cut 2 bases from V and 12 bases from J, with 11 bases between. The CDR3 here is CASSVSTGELFF. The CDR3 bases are TGTGCCAGCAGCGTTTCGACAGGTGAACTGTTTTTT.

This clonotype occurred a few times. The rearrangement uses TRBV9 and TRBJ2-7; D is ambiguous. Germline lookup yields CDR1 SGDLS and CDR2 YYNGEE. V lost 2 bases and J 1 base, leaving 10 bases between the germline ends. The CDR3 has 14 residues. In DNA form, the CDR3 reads TGTGCCAGCAGCGTGGGTCCCGATTCCTACGAGCAGTACTTC. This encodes CASSVGPDSYEQYF.

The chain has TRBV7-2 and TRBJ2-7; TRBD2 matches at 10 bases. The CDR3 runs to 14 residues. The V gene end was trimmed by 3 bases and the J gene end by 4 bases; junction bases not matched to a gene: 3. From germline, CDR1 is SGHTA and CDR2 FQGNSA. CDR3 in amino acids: CASSFERGGYEQYF. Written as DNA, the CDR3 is TGTGCCAGCAGCTTTGAGCGGGGGGGTTACGAGCAGTACTTC.

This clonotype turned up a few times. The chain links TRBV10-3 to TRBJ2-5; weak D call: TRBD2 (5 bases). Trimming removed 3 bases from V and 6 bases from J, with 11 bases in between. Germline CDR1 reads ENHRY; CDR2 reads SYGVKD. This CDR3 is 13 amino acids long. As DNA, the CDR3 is TGTGCCATCAGTGAAGAGGGCAAGAAGACCCAGTACTTC. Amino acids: CAISEEGKKTQYF.

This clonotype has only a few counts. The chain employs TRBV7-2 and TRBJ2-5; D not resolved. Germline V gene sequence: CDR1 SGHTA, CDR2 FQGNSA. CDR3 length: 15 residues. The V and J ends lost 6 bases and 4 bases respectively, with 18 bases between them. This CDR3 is CASSRSPGPRETQYF. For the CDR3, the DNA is TGTGCCAGCAGTAGGTCCCCGGGTCCCCGAGAGACCCAGTACTTC.

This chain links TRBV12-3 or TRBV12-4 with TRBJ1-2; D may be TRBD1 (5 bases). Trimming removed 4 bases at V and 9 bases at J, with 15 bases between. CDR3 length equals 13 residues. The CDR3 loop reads CASSWDGGRSYTF. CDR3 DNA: TGTGCCAGCAGTTGGGACGGCGGGAGGAGCTACACCTTC.

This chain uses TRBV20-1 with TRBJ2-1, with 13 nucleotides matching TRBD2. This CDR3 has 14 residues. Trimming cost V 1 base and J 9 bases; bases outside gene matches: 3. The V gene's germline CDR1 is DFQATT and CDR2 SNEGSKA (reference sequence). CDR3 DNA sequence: TGCAGTGCTAGAGTTCGACTAGCGGGGGGTGAGCAGTTCTTC. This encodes CSARVRLAGGEQFF.

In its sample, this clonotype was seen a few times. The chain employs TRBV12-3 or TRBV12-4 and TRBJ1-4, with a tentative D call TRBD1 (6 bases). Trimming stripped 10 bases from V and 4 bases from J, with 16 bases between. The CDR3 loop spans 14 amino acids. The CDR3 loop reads CATGQRGGNEKLFF. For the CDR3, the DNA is TGTGCCACTGGACAGCGCGGTGGTAATGAAAAACTGTTTTTT.